This entry lists 17 T cell receptor beta chains sequenced from one sample in a study of blood T cell repertoires in COVID-19. Assay used: immunoSEQ multiplex PCR; TCRdb lists only in-frame clones, some missing. The sample records some 200,000 clones, more than 75% being singletons. Material for sequencing was peripheral blood. These receptors originate from an elderly man with acute or convalescent COVID-19.

This clone came up once. This sequence joins TRBV2 and TRBJ2-3, with 9 bases fitting TRBD1. The trim removed 7 bases at V and 2 bases at J, leaving 7 bases unmatched. Germline CDR1 and CDR2: SNHLY and FYNNEI. The CDR3 sequence is 15 residues long. The DNA for the CDR3 is TGTGCCAGCATTATGGGACAGGGACTCACAGATACGCAGTATTTT. It encodes CASIMGQGLTDTQYF.

V and J are TRBV7-6 and TRBJ2-5; 13 nucleotides align to TRBD2. The CDR3 contains 14 residues. Looked up from germline, CDR1 is SGHVS and CDR2 is FNYEAQ. Trimming took 4 bases from V and 7 from J; bases not matched to a gene: 3. CDR3 in DNA: TGTGCCAGCAGCTCAGGGACTAGCGGGATGACCCAGTACTTC. It specifies CASSSGTSGMTQYF.

The chain uses TRBV27 and TRBJ2-7, with 10 bases that match TRBD2. CDR3 length equals 16 residues. Trimming took 0 bases from V and 2 from J; bases not matched to a gene: 4. Germline V gives CDR1 MNHEY, CDR2 SMNVEV (reference sequence). CDR3 region: CASSLSSGRTPYEQYF. CDR3 DNA sequence: TGTGCCAGCAGTTTATCTAGCGGGAGGACCCCCTACGAGCAGTACTTC.

J is TRBJ2-7 and V is TRBV30, with 10 positions matching TRBD1. The CDR3 sequence is 14 residues long. The ends lost 2 bases at V and 3 bases at J; junction bases unmatched: 4. Germline CDR1 reads GTSNPN; CDR2 reads SVGIG (reference sequence). The chain's CDR3 is CAWSWTGGIYEQYF. In nucleotides, the CDR3 is TGTGCCTGGAGTTGGACAGGGGGTATCTACGAGCAGTACTTC. Full variable domain (rest looked up from reference TRBV30 and TRBJ2-7): SQTIHQWPATLVQPVGSPLSLECTVEGTSNPNLYWYRQAAGRGLQLLFYSVGIGQISSEVPQNLSASRPQDRQFILSSKKLLLSDSGFYLCAWSWTGGIYEQYFGPGTRLTVT.

The V gene is TRBV7-8, the J gene TRBJ2-1; 10 bases match TRBD2. The junction had 9 bases not matched to a gene; V was cut back by 5 bases and J by 5 bases. The CDR3 contains 16 residues. Germline V lookup: CDR1 SGHVS, CDR2 FQNEAQ. CDR3 in DNA: TGTGCCAGCAGCCCCACTAGCGGGATTTTAAACAATGAGCAGTTCTTC. It specifies CASSPTSGILNNEQFF.

This clone came up a few times. This rearrangement joins TRBV28 to TRBJ1-2; no reliable D call. Germline values: CDR1 MDHEN, CDR2 SYDVKM. Trimming removed 6 bases at V and 4 bases at J, with 18 bases between. The CDR3 spans 15 residues. The CDR3 reads CASRNAGGRVYGYTF. CDR3 DNA sequence: TGTGCCAGCAGAAACGCGGGCGGGAGGGTCTATGGCTACACCTTC.

V usage is TRBV6-5 and J usage is TRBJ1-5; TRBD1 matches at 8 bases. Germline CDR1 and CDR2: MNHEY and SVGAGI. V lost 6 bases, J lost 0 bases, and 4 bases stayed unmatched. This CDR3 is 15 amino acids long. DNA for the CDR3: TGTGCCAGCAGCGGACAGGGTTATAGCAATCAGCCCCAGCATTTT. This encodes CASSGQGYSNQPQHF.

The chain has TRBV5-1 and TRBJ1-1, with TRBD1 identical over 8 bases. Germline loops: CDR1 SGHRS, CDR2 YFSETQ. V shed 4 bases, J shed 0 bases, and the junction held 8 bases outside the gene matches. This CDR3 has 16 amino acids. The CDR3 bases are TGCGCCAGCAGCCAAACCGGGACAGGCTTGAACACTGAAGCTTTCTTT. Translation: CASSQTGTGLNTEAFF.

The chain recombines TRBV30 with TRBJ2-5; maybe TRBD2 (7 bases). With 2 bases removed from V and 7 bases from J, the gap between germline ends came to 14 bases. This CDR3 spans 13 amino acids. Germline V gene data show CDR1 as GTSNPN and CDR2 as SVGIG (reference sequence). The CDR3 sequence: CAWSRGGGVTQYF. CDR3 bases: TGTGCCTGGAGTAGGGGAGGGGGAGTGACCCAGTACTTC.

To note about this clone: Other DNA sequences from this sample encode an identical CDR3 as well. The rearrangement joins TRBV28 to TRBJ2-7, with TRBD1 matching 11 bases. V shed 3 bases, J shed 5 bases, and the junction held 6 bases outside the gene matches. The CDR3 extends over 15 amino acids. Per the germline V gene, CDR1 is MDHEN and CDR2 is SYDVKM. The CDR3 sequence: CASSFPGTGGDEQYF. The CDR3 region has the DNA TGTGCCAGCAGTTTTCCCGGGACAGGGGGGGACGAGCAGTACTTC.

J is TRBJ1-6 and V is TRBV6-4, with 8 positions matching TRBD1. After removal of 5 bases from V and 3 bases from J, the junction contained 9 bases not matched to a gene. The CDR3 consists of 17 residues. Germline V lookup: CDR1 MRHNA, CDR2 SNTAGT. The CDR3 loop reads CASSLGQEAFYNSPLHF. The CDR3 DNA reads TGTGCCAGCAGTCTGGGACAGGAGGCGTTCTATAATTCACCCCTCCACTTT.

This clone occurred a few times. DNA of the CDR3: TGTGCCAGCAGCTTCGGAACCCACGAGGACTCTGGCTACACCTTC. Translation: CASSFGTHEDSGYTF. The rearrangement uses TRBV7-9 and TRBJ1-2, with D unclear. Per the germline V gene, CDR1 is SEHNR and CDR2 is FQNEAQ (reference sequence). The V gene lost 3 bases and the J gene lost 7 bases, with 18 bases spanning the gap. The CDR3 totals 15 residues.

In this sample, this clone turned up once. The V gene is TRBV7-2, the J gene TRBJ2-4; TRBD2 aligns across 10 bases. Trimming took 5 bases from V and 10 from J; bases not matched to a gene: 8. The germline V gene has CDR1 SGHTA and CDR2 FQGNSA. CDR3 length equals 14 residues. The chain's CDR3 is CASSGLRTSGIQYF. The CDR3 nucleotides read TGTGCCAGCAGCGGGCTCAGGACTAGCGGAATTCAGTACTTC.

This clone showed up just once. CDR3 sequence: CASSYPRRGLAGGNTGELFF. The CDR3 nucleotides read TGTGCCAGCAGTTACCCCCGCCGCGGACTAGCGGGAGGGAACACCGGGGAGCTGTTTTTT. The rearrangement links TRBV6-2 or TRBV6-3 to TRBJ2-2; 14 bases fit TRBD2. This CDR3 comprises 20 residues. V gave up 2 bases and J gave up 1 base; unmatched junction bases: 9. Germline-derived CDR1 and CDR2 are MNHEY and SVGEGT.

The genes are TRBV4-1 and TRBJ1-5; 9 bases agree with TRBD1. The trim removed 4 bases at V and 3 bases at J, leaving 1 base unmatched. CDR3 length equals 14 residues. Per the germline V gene, CDR1 is MGHRA and CDR2 is YSYEKL. This chain's CDR3 is CASSRTGVNQPQHF. The CDR3 DNA follows: TGCGCCAGCAGCCGGACAGGGGTCAATCAGCCCCAGCATTTT.

The chain links TRBV27 to TRBJ2-1; 14 bases line up with TRBD2. The CDR3 consists of 19 residues. Per the germline V gene, CDR1 is MNHEY and CDR2 is SMNVEV (reference sequence). Trimming at V came to 7 bases and at J to 0 bases, leaving 11 bases not matched to a gene. The CDR3 nucleotides read TGTGCCAGCAAAATATCGGGACTAGCGGGGGCCAGCTCCTACAATGAGCAGTTCTTC. As protein: CASKISGLAGASSYNEQFF.

The chain has TRBV19 and TRBJ2-1; TRBD1 agrees at 10 bases. V gave up 5 bases and J gave up 4 bases; unmatched junction bases: 2. This CDR3 is built from 14 residues. In germline, CDR1 is LNHDA, CDR2 SQIVND (reference sequence). CDR3 residues: CASSLGQGYNEQFF. The CDR3 DNA reads as TGTGCCAGTAGTCTGGGACAGGGGTACAATGAGCAGTTCTTC.